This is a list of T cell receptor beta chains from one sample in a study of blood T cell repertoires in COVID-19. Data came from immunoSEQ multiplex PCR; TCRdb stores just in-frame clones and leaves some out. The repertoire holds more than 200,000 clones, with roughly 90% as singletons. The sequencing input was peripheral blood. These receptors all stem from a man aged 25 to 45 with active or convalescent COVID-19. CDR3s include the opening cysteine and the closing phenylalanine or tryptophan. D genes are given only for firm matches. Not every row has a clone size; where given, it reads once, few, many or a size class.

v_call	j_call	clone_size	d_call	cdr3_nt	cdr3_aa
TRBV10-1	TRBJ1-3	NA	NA	TGCGCCATCAGAAACAGGGACCAAATACTATCCTCTGGAAACACCATATATTTT	CAIRNRDQILSSGNTIYF
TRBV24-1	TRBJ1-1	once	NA	TGTGCCACCATGGGCAGAATGAACACTGAAGCTTTCTTT	CATMGRMNTEAFF
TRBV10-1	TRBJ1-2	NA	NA	TGCGCCAGCAGTGGACAGTATGGCTACACCTTC	CASSGQYGYTF
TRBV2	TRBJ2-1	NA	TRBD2	TGTGCCAGCAGTTGGGGCCCAGCGGGGGGTCACAATGAGCAGTTCTTC	CASSWGPAGGHNEQFF
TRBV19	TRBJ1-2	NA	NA	TGTGCCAGTAGTACTCACAACAGACCTAACTATGGCTACACCTTC	CASSTHNRPNYGYTF
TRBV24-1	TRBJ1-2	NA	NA	TGTGCCACCAGTGATTTGGCGGGGACGGACTATGGCTACACCTTC	CATSDLAGTDYGYTF
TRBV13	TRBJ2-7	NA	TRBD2	TGTGCCAGCAGCTTAGCGGGGGGGCCGGGATCCTACGAGCAGTACTTC	CASSLAGGPGSYEQYF
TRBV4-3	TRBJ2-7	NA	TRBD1	TGCGCCAGCAGCCGCCAGGCGGTAGGACAGGGGGCATACGAGCAGTACTTC	CASSRQAVGQGAYEQYF
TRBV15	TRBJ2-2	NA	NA	TGTGCCACCAGCAGCGGGTGGACAGCGAACACCGGGGAACTGTTTTTT	CATSSGWTANTGELFF
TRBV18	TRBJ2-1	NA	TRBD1	TGTGCCAGCTCACCGGGGACAGGGAATGAGCAGTTCTTC	CASSPGTGNEQFF
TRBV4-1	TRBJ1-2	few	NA	TGCGCCAGCAGCCAAACGCCGGGACACCTTGAAGGCTACACCTTC	CASSQTPGHLEGYTF
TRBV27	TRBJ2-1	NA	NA	TGTGCCAGCAGTTTGTCTAGGTTCCATGAGCAGTTCTTC	CASSLSRFHEQFF
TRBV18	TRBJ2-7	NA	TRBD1	TGTGCCAGCTCACCGGGGACAGGGTCTGGCGAGCAGTACTTC	CASSPGTGSGEQYF
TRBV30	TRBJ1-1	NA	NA	TGTGCCTGGAACGAACAGGAATACACTGAAGCTTTCTTT	CAWNEQEYTEAFF
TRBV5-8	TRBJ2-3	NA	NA	TGTGCCAGCAGCTTGGTATTAGGAGGCACAGATACGCAGTATTTT	CASSLVLGGTDTQYF
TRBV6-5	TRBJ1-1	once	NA	TGTGCCAGCACGCCCCCGGGTCTTACTGAAGCTTTCTTT	CASTPPGLTEAFF
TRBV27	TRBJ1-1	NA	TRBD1	TGTGCCAGCAGATTAACGACAGGGGAAGCTTTCTTT	CASRLTTGEAFF
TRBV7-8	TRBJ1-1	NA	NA	TGTGCCAGCAGCTTAGCAGGGGGGGGCTTAACTGAAGCTTTCTTT	CASSLAGGGLTEAFF
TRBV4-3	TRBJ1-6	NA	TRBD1	TGCGCCAGCAGCCAAGAGGTAGAAGGGGGCGCGACACCCCTCCACTTT	CASSQEVEGGATPLHF
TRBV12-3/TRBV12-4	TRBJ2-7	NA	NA	TGTGCCAGCAGTTTTCCCAGGGCCGAAGAGCAGTACTTC	CASSFPRAEEQYF
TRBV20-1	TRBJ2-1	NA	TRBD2	TGCAGTGCTAGTGGGGCTAGCGGGGGGGCGGTGTTCTTC	CSASGASGGAVFF
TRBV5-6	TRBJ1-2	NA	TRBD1	TGTGCCAGCAGCTTGGGTGGGCTGACAGGGCGTTATGGCTACACCTTC	CASSLGGLTGRYGYTF
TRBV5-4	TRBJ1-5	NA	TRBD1	TGTGCCAGCAGCCCGGGACAGGGAGACCATCAGCCCCAGCATTTT	CASSPGQGDHQPQHF
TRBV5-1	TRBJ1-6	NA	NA	TGCGCCAGCAGCTTGGGGCAAGGGGGACCGAATTCACCCCTCCACTTT	CASSLGQGGPNSPLHF
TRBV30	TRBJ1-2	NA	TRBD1	TGTGCCTGGATTCTCCGGGACAGGGGCTTTGTTGGCACCTTC	CAWILRDRGFVGTF
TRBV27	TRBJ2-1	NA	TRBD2	TGTGCCAGCAGTTGGGGACTAGCGGGGGCGAGCTCCTACAATGAGCAGTTCTTC	CASSWGLAGASSYNEQFF
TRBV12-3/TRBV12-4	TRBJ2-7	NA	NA	TGTGCCAGCACCCTAGGGGCCTACGAGCAGTACTTC	CASTLGAYEQYF
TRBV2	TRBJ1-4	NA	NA	TGTGCCAGCAGTGAAGTAACCGAGATTAATGAAAAACTGTTTTTT	CASSEVTEINEKLFF
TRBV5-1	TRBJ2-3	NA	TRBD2	TGCGCCAGCAGCTTTAGCAGCGGGGTCGCTACAGATACGCAGTATTTT	CASSFSSGVATDTQYF
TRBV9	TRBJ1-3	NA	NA	TGTGCCAGCAGCGGTATGCCCGGGTTTACAGGCGGAAACACCATATATTTT	CASSGMPGFTGGNTIYF
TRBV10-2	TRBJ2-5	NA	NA	TGCGCCAGCAGTGAGTGGAGAACCCATCAAGAGACCCAGTACTTC	CASSEWRTHQETQYF
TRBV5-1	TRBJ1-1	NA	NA	TGCGCCAGCAGCTTGGAGTGGCAGAACACTGAAGCTTTCTTT	CASSLEWQNTEAFF
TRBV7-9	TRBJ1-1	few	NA	TGTGCCAGCAGCTTGGAGGGATTGAACACTGAAGCTTTCTTT	CASSLEGLNTEAFF
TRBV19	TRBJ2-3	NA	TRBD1	TGTGCCAGTAGTTGGACAGGGGACGGGGCCACAGATACGCAGTATTTT	CASSWTGDGATDTQYF
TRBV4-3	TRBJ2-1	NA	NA	TGCGCCAGCAGCCAAGATCGCATCAGTGGAGCCTACAATGAGCAGTTCTTC	CASSQDRISGAYNEQFF
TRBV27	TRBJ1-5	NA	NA	TGTGCCAGCAGTGACAGGTATAGCAATCAGCCCCAGCATTTT	CASSDRYSNQPQHF
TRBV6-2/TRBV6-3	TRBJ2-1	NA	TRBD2	TGTGCCAGCAGTTACTCGATGGCTAGCGGGGGGACACGAACCTACAATGAGCAGTTCTTC	CASSYSMASGGTRTYNEQFF
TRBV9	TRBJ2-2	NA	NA	TGTGCCAGCAGCCTGAGTTCCGGGGGGAACACCGGGGAGCTGTTTTTT	CASSLSSGGNTGELFF
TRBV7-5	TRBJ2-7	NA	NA	TGTGCCTCGAGGGGGCCCTCCTACGAGCAGTACTTC	CASRGPSYEQYF
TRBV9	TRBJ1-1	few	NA	TGTGCCAGCACCCCTAGAGTCAGTACCATGAACACTGAAGCTTTCTTT	CASTPRVSTMNTEAFF
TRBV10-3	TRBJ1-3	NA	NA	TGTGCCATCAGTGATAAGGTTCGACAAAACTCTGGAAACACCATATATTTT	CAISDKVRQNSGNTIYF
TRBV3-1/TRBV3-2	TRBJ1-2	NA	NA	TGTGCCAGCAGCCAAGAAGGAGGGATCTATGGCTACACCTTC	CASSQEGGIYGYTF
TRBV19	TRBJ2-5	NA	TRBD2	TGTGCCAGTAGTATCGGGACTAGAGACGAGACCCAGTACTTC	CASSIGTRDETQYF
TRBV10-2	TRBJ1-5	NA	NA	TGCGCCAGCGAGGGTACCGGCGGCAATCAGCCCCAGCATTTT	CASEGTGGNQPQHF
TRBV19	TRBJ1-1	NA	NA	TGTGCCAGTAGTATGAACGATGGGGGGACGGAAGCTTTCTTT	CASSMNDGGTEAFF
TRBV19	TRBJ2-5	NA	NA	TGTGCCAGTAGTCCGGCGGCACAAGAGACCCAGTACTTC	CASSPAAQETQYF
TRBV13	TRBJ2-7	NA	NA	TGTGCCAGCAGCCCCCCTCGCGGTAGCTCCTACGAGCAGTACTTC	CASSPPRGSSYEQYF
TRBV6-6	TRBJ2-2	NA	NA	TGTGCCAGCAATGAGGAAAACACCGGGGAGCTGTTTTTT	CASNEENTGELFF
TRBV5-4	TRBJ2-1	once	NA	TGTGCCAGCAGCTGGGGACTTGAAAATGAGCAGTTCTTC	CASSWGLENEQFF
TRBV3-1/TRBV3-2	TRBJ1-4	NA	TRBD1	TGTGCCAGCAGCCAAGGGCCGGGACAGGCGACGAAACTGTTTTTT	CASSQGPGQATKLFF
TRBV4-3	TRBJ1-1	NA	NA	TGCGCCAGCAGCCAAGATCAATGGGGCTCGAACACTGAAGCTTTCTTT	CASSQDQWGSNTEAFF
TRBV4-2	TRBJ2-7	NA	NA	TGTGCCAGCAGCCAAGACAGGGGCTATTACGAGCAGTACTTC	CASSQDRGYYEQYF
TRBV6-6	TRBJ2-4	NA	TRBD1	TGTGCCAGCAGTAACACACAGGGGGCTCTGGAAAACATTCAGTACTTC	CASSNTQGALENIQYF
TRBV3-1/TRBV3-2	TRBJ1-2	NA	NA	TGTGCCAGCACCAGGGAAGGTAACTATGGCTACACCTTC	CASTREGNYGYTF
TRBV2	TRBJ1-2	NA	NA	TGTGCCAGCACTGGCCAGGCGATCTATGGCTACACCTTC	CASTGQAIYGYTF
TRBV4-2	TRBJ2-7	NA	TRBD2	TGTGCCAGCAGCCAAGAAACTAGCGGAAGCTACGAGCAGTACTTT	CASSQETSGSYEQYF
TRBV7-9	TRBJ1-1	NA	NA	TGTGCCAGCAGCTTTTCCAGGGACACTGAAGCTTTCTTT	CASSFSRDTEAFF
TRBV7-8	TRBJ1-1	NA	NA	TGTGCCAGCAGCTTATCAGGAGGCCTGAACACTGAAGCTTTCTTT	CASSLSGGLNTEAFF
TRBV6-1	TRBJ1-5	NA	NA	TGTGCCAGCAAATATTCAGGACAACGGCTTCAGCCCCAGCATTTT	CASKYSGQRLQPQHF
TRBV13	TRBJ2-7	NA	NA	TGTGCCAGCAGCTTAGAATCCGGGAAGCAGTACTTC	CASSLESGKQYF